The text below deals with one T cell receptor (beta chain). Its antigen is unidentified. This sample was included in a study of beta chain features in type 1 diabetes. Study details: Healthy donors, compared against patients, showed similar age, gender and cell yields.

Study observations and caveats: Relative to healthy donors, patients appeared to have naive, central memory and Treg TCRB repertoires that were more similar. Among type 1 diabetes patients, VDJ junctions had fewer insertions and more deletions. Moderately but significantly shorter TCRB CDR3s were found in Type 1 diabetes patients in all four CD4+ subsets.

Investigators reverse transcribed all isolated RNA, so they sequenced expressed TCRB transcripts. TCRdb's table, derived via immunoSEQ multiplex PCR, lists solely in-frame clones and lacks some. This sample has about 45,000 clones, with around 70% found just once. Germline CDR1 reads ENHRY; CDR2 reads SYGVKD. V shed 3 bases, J shed 1 base, and the junction held 4 bases outside the gene matches. The CDR3 loop spans 15 amino acids. The sample comprised Tregs from blood. This TCR was recovered from a young woman with type 1 diabetes. This chain connects TRBV10-3 to TRBJ2-5; 8 bases map to TRBD2. CDR3 residues: CAISDSGGAQETQYF. For the CDR3, the DNA is TGTGCCATCAGTGACAGCGGGGGTGCCCAAGAGACCCAGTACTTC.